The rows below give T cell receptor beta chains drawn from one sample of a study of glioma-infiltrating T cells after dendritic cell vaccination. Assay: immunoSEQ multiplex PCR; the TCRdb copy retains only in-frame clones and omits some. The sample consists of approximately 90,000 clones, approximately 80% of them appearing once. Specimen: blood, collected after dendritic cell vaccination. The receptors here all came from a human donor with glioblastoma. Both conserved end residues are trimmed from each CDR3.

v_call	cdr3_aa
TRBV11-2	ASSHVWPYTGELF
TRBV10-3	AISGDRAGSYEQY
TRBV5-1	ASSLGPQDQETQY
TRBV27	ASSLSGGNTGELF
TRBV6-5	ATKGGGTNYGYT
TRBV5-4	ASSLYRANYGYT
TRBV19	ASSTQPTGGNQPQH
TRBV20-1	SVLGDGYT
TRBV10-3	AISGQGSGNTIY
TRBV19	ASTLQGSQGKLF
TRBV5-6	ASSSGDRDHSPLH
TRBV5-8	ASREQGTGELF
TRBV7-2	ASSLDRAGPAGYT
TRBV27	ASQDRGTEAF
TRBV5-6	ASSLAAGVDYGYT
TRBV11-2	ASSRIGGGLGNTEAF
TRBV5-1	ASSLGLNTEAF
TRBV9	ASSADSTDTQY
TRBV29-1	SVEEGGFETGFNEKLF
TRBV7-3	ASSSRGLAVNTGELF
TRBV6-6	ASSPFAGGNQPQH
TRBV11-2	ASSLLETQY
TRBV6-5	ASRVAGGAYNEQF
TRBV5-1	ASSGDRANEQY
TRBV27	ASSGVGGNTEAF
TRBV2	ASNLQRSTSKNIQY
TRBV5-4	ASSLGPQDGYGYT
TRBV2	ASSSQRQGYEQY
TRBV5-1	ASTSSGGNEQY
TRBV5-1	ASSAPDRGPRGPYEQY
TRBV7-6	ASSLRLADTSTDTQY
TRBV6-5	ASSYESKSYGYT
TRBV28	ASNSGQGARQPQH
TRBV27	ASSLIGFWLAGGYNEQF
TRBV6-1	ASRRGQDLNQPQH
TRBV9	ASSVVGRSNTEAF
TRBV5-5	ASSLQEGQPQH
TRBV9	ASSVANIGTSGRSEQF
TRBV27	ASSPRLSSFEGEQY
TRBV28	ASSAPTVNTEAF
TRBV7-9	ASSLEGGTGELF
TRBV7-9	ASSSRDRGRDYGYT
TRBV15	ATSRATGLYEQY
TRBV6-1	ASSEWTGSQNLAAKNIQY
TRBV5-1	ASSLAGTASGETQY
TRBV25-1	ASSESGFGEKLF
TRBV4-1	ASSQSPTSGGEETQY
TRBV10-3	AISGGSGGVSYEQY
TRBV2	ASMGSRESGYT
TRBV7-8	ASTPAGGTEAF
TRBV25-1	ASKDRGGIDTQY
TRBV5-1	ASLPSGGAGETQY
TRBV7-9	ASSRSAGGGAPQH